These 18 T cell receptor beta chains share one sample of origin, sequenced in a study of shared clonotypes between healthy human individuals. The method was immunoSEQ multiplex PCR; TCRdb's version includes in-frame clones alone and lacks a portion of them. The sample consists of fewer than 850,000 clones, about 92% of them appearing once. The sequenced sample was memory CD8+ T cells from PBMCs. The subset here: CD45RO+ cells pooled with CCR7-negative TemRA cells. All receptors come from a man younger than 35 in good health. Some clones in this sample may be carry-over from other donors' samples.

V and J are TRBV20-1 and TRBJ2-7; no reliable D call. The V end was cut by 4 bases, the J end by 6 bases, with 10 bases between. The CDR3 totals 11 residues. Germline assignment: CDR1 DFQATT and CDR2 SNEGSKA (reference sequence). The CDR3 region has the DNA TGCAGTGCTAACCTTAGACCCGAGCAGTACTTC. It is translated as CSANLRPEQYF.

The CDR3 nucleotides read TGCGCCAGCAGCCAAGCCTACATCCGCTCCTACAATGAGCAGTTCTTC. It yields the protein CASSQAYIRSYNEQFF. The chain is built from TRBV4-3 and TRBJ2-1; D gene unclear. From germline, CDR1 is LGHNA and CDR2 YSLEER. Trimming took off 1 base at V and 0 bases at J, with 10 bases between the two ends. The CDR3 consists of 16 residues.

The count of this clone is one. CDR3 nucleotides: TGCGCCAGCAGCCGGGATACGGACGAGCAGTACTTC. It encodes CASSRDTDEQYF. V usage is TRBV4-3 and J usage is TRBJ2-7; D gene unclear. The V end was cut by 4 bases, the J end by 5 bases, with 9 bases between. CDR1 and CDR2 (germline): LGHNA, YSLEER. The CDR3 has 12 residues.

The V and J genes are TRBV5-1 and TRBJ2-7, with 11 bases matching TRBD1. J gave up 3 bases and V 4 bases, and 3 bases lay outside the gene matches. This CDR3 is 14 amino acids long. Looked up from germline, CDR1 is SGHRS and CDR2 is YFSETQ. The CDR3 here is CASSLDRGLYEQYF. The CDR3 DNA is TGCGCCAGCAGCCTGGACAGGGGGCTCTACGAGCAGTACTTC.

This clone appeared a few times. The CDR3 nucleotides are TGTGCCAGCAGCGTAGGAGGCTCTAAGGGTGAGCAGTTCTTC. It is translated as CASSVGGSKGEQFF. The chain employs TRBV9 and TRBJ2-1, with unresolved D. Germline V gene sequence: CDR1 SGDLS, CDR2 YYNGEE. V gave up 0 bases and J gave up 9 bases, with 13 bases separating them. The CDR3 is 14 residues long.

The chain employs TRBV5-4 and TRBJ1-2; D is possibly TRBD1 (5 bases). This CDR3 region has 13 residues. Germline CDR1 reads SGHNT; CDR2 reads YYREEE (reference sequence). The V end lost 1 base, the J end lost 6 bases, and 10 bases lay between the germline ends. The CDR3 sequence is CASSLTGANGYTF. CDR3 nucleotide sequence: TGTGCCAGCAGCTTGACCGGGGCGAATGGCTACACCTTC. Looking up the rest from reference TRBV5-4 and TRBJ1-2 gives the full variable domain: ETGVTQSPTHLIKTRGQQVTLRCSSQSGHNTVSWYQQALGQGPQFIFQYYREEENGRGNFPPRFSGLQFPNYSSELNVNALELDDSALYLCASSLTGANGYTFGSGTRLTVV.

This rearrangement joins TRBV27 to TRBJ1-5, with D perhaps matching TRBD1 (6 bases). CDR3 length: 17 amino acids. Germline V gene lookup returns CDR1 MNHEY and CDR2 SMNVEV (reference sequence). V was trimmed by 6 bases and J by 6 bases, leaving 24 bases between them. The CDR3 bases are TGTGCCAGCAGCCCATCGGTCGGGCAGGGGCTTTTTCAGCCCCAGCATTTT. This codes for CASSPSVGQGLFQPQHF.

The J gene is TRBJ2-3, the V gene TRBV7-9; D tentatively fits TRBD1 or TRBD2 (5 bases each). The germline V gene encodes CDR1 SEHNR and CDR2 FQNEAQ (reference sequence). With 1 base removed from V and 2 bases from J, the gap between germline ends came to 13 bases. The CDR3 sequence is 16 residues long. DNA of the CDR3: TGTGCCAGCAGCTTAGATGGGACGGGCTTCACAGATACGCAGTATTTT. The encoded protein is CASSLDGTGFTDTQYF. The complete variable domain, with remaining parts taken from reference TRBV7-9 and TRBJ2-3, reads DTGVSQNPRHKITKRGQNVTFRCDPISEHNRLYWYRQTLGQGPEFLTYFQNEAQLEKSRLLSDRFSAERPKGSFSTLEIQRTEQGDSAMYLCASSLDGTGFTDTQYFGPGTRLTVL.

The rearrangement links TRBV5-6 to TRBJ2-1; 7 bases fit TRBD2. The V segment lost 5 bases and the J segment 10 bases; nucleotides outside the gene matches: 12. The CDR3 has 14 amino acids. In germline, CDR1 is SGHDT, CDR2 YYEEEE. This CDR3 is CASRFGTTRGEQFF. DNA of the CDR3: TGTGCCAGCAGGTTTGGGACTACCCGGGGGGAGCAGTTCTTC.

The chain is built from TRBV7-2 and TRBJ2-7, with 8 bases matching TRBD2. The CDR3 has 15 residues. Per germline, CDR1 SGHTA and CDR2 FQGNSA. Germline trimming cut 4 bases from V and 0 bases from J; bases unmatched to any gene: 5. This CDR3 reads CASSYTSGSSYEQYF. Here the CDR3 DNA reads TGTGCCAGCAGCTATACTAGCGGATCCTCCTACGAGCAGTACTTC. Filled out from reference TRBV7-2 and TRBJ2-7, the complete variable domain reads GAGVSQSPSNKVTEKGKDVELRCDPISGHTALYWYRQSLGQGLEFLIYFQGNSAPDKSGLPSDRFSAERTGGSVSTLTIQRTQQEDSAVYLCASSYTSGSSYEQYFGPGTRLTVT.

This chain links TRBV28 with TRBJ2-4; the match to TRBD1 covers 7 bases. Germline V gene sequence: CDR1 MDHEN, CDR2 SYDVKM. Unmatched junction bases numbered 5, after V lost 6 bases and J lost 3 bases. The CDR3 consists of 14 residues. CDR3 sequence (DNA): TGTGCCAGCAGCATCCGGGACAGCAAAAACATTCAGTACTTC. Translated, it gives CASSIRDSKNIQYF.

This CDR3 is CASSLNGVRDEQFF. The CDR3, as DNA: TGTGCCAGCAGCTTAAACGGGGTCAGGGATGAGCAGTTCTTC. J is TRBJ2-1 and V is TRBV7-3; the D gene could be TRBD1 or TRBD2 (5 bases each). CDR3 length: 14 amino acids. The germline V gene encodes CDR1 SGHTA and CDR2 FQGTGA. The V gene lost 1 base and the J gene lost 8 bases, with 12 bases spanning the gap.

This clone has just one count. The chain uses TRBV19 and TRBJ1-3; the D is unclear. This CDR3 comprises 16 residues. CDR1 LNHDA and CDR2 SQIVND come from the germline V gene (reference sequence). V was shortened by 3 bases and J by 0 bases, with 12 bases between the two germline ends. The CDR3 protein is CASSIFAATSGNTIYF. CDR3 DNA sequence: TGTGCCAGTAGTATTTTTGCAGCCACCTCTGGAAACACCATATATTTT.

The CDR3 reads CASSQEGRGGPTDTQYF. The CDR3 DNA sequence: TGCGCCAGCAGCCAAGAGGGCCGAGGAGGACCCACAGATACGCAGTATTTT. The chain uses TRBV4-1 and TRBJ2-3; tentative D call: TRBD2 (5 bases). V was trimmed by 0 bases and J by 2 bases, leaving 15 bases between them. The CDR3 extends over 17 amino acids. From germline, CDR1 is MGHRA and CDR2 YSYEKL.

The sample holds one count of this clone. This chain links TRBV19 with TRBJ2-6; 7 bases are a match to TRBD1. The V gene end was trimmed by 3 bases and the J gene end by 2 bases; junction bases not matched to a gene: 7. This CDR3 spans 17 amino acids. Germline assignment: CDR1 LNHDA and CDR2 SQIVND (reference sequence). CDR3 nucleotides: TGTGCCAGTAGTATTTCGTTGACAGGGACTGGGGCCAACGTCCTGACTTTC. Translating it yields CASSISLTGTGANVLTF.

The V and J genes are TRBV5-6 and TRBJ1-2, with 7 positions matching TRBD1. After removal of 8 bases from V and 8 bases from J, the junction contained 18 bases not matched to a gene. CDR3 length: 15 residues. Germline V gives CDR1 SGHDT, CDR2 YYEEEE. The CDR3 loop reads CASEAWRQGAGGYTF. The CDR3 nucleotides are TGTGCCAGTGAAGCATGGAGACAGGGCGCGGGAGGCTACACCTTC.

The chain joins TRBV5-1 to TRBJ2-6; D could derive from TRBD1 or TRBD2 (5 bases each). CDR1 and CDR2 (germline): SGHRS, YFSETQ. This CDR3 comprises 16 residues. V dropped 4 bases and J dropped 0 bases, with 11 bases sitting between them. CDR3 region: CASSRGRYSGANVLTF. The CDR3 DNA reads TGCGCCAGCAGCAGGGGACGGTACTCTGGGGCCAACGTCCTGACTTTC.

The J gene is TRBJ1-2, the V gene TRBV7-9; D remains ambiguous. Germline CDR1 reads SEHNR; CDR2 reads FQNEAQ (reference sequence). CDR3 length: 12 residues. V lost 6 bases and J 7 bases, leaving 12 bases between the germline ends. The CDR3 sequence: CASSSVRTGYTF. The DNA for the CDR3 is TGTGCCAGCAGTTCCGTTCGAACTGGCTACACCTTC.